This entry is about one T cell receptor beta chain. Its antigen is currently unknown. These data originate in a study of T cell responses to AZD1222 COVID-19 vaccine. Study-wide results and caveats: Spike-specific TCR breadth rose after two AZD1222 doses, and depth rose as well. Clonal diversity was possibly underestimated, and the donors were mostly white British, with more females.

Germline V gene data show CDR1 as MGHRA and CDR2 as YSYEKL. The CDR3 length is 14 residues. Trimming left V 5 bases short and J 5 bases short, with 15 bases between. Repertoires were generated with immunoSEQ multiplex PCR, while TCRdb's copy carries only in-frame clones and drops some. In total, the table holds about 140,000 clones. Material: peripheral blood. This clonotype was obtained from an adult in good health. This chain connects TRBV4-1 to TRBJ1-2; D may be TRBD1 (5 bases). The CDR3 nucleotides are TGCGCCAGCAGCACAACTCAGGGAGAGTATGGCTACACCTTC. This encodes CASSTTQGEYGYTF.